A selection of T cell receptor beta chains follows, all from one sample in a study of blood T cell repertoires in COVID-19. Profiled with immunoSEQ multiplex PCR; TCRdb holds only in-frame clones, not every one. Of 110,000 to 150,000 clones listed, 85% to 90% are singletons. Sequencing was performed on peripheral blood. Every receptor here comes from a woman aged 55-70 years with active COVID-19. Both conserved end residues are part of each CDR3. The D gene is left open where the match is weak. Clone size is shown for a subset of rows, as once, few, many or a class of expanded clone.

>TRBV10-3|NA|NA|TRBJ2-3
TGTGCCATCAGTGAGTCGAAGACTAGCACAGATACGCAGTATTTT
CAISESKTSTDTQYF
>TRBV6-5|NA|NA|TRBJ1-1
TGTGCCAGCAGACTGACAGTGAACACTGAAGCTTTCTTT
CASRLTVNTEAFF
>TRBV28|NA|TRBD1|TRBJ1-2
TGTGCCAGCAGTCAACAGGGGGGAGGGGGCTACACCTTC
CASSQQGGGGYTF
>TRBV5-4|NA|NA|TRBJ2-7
TGTGCCAGCAGCTTGGGTTCGGGGTGGGAGCGAGGCGAGCAGTACTTC
CASSLGSGWERGEQYF
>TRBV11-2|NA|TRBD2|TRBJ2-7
TGTGCCAGCAGCCGTATCGCGGGAGTATACGAGCAGTACTTC
CASSRIAGVYEQYF
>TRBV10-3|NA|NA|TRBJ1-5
TGTGCCATCAGTGAACAGGGTAGCAATCAGCCCCAGCATTTT
CAISEQGSNQPQHF
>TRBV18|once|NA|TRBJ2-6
TGTGCCAGCTCACCACAGACATCAGCCACCGGGGCCAACGTCCTGACTTTC
CASSPQTSATGANVLTF
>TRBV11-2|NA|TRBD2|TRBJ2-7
TGTGCCAGCACGGCGGGAGACTACGAGCAGTACTTC
CASTAGDYEQYF
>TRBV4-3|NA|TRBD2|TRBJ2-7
TGCGCCAGCAGCCAAGGACTAGCGGCCTCCTACGAGCAGTACTTC
CASSQGLAASYEQYF
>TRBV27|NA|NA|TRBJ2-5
TGTGCCAGCAGTTTATATTCTGGCGGGGCAGATGGGGACCAAGAGACCCAGTACTTC
CASSLYSGGADGDQETQYF
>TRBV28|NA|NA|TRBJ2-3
TGTGCCAGCAGTTTAGGCATACCACGCACAGATACGCAGTATTTT
CASSLGIPRTDTQYF
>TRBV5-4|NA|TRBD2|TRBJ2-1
TGTGCCAGCAGCTTGTCGGGAGGTGGAGGCTACAATGAGCAGTTCTTC
CASSLSGGGGYNEQFF
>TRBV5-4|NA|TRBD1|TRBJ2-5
TGTGCCAGCAGCACGGGACAGTCCATAGTTGGGACCCAGTACTTC
CASSTGQSIVGTQYF
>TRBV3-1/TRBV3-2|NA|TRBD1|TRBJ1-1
TGTGCCAGCAGCCGTTTTGCAGGGGGTGAAGCTTTCTTT
CASSRFAGGEAFF
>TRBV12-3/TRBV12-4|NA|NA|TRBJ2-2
TGTGCCAGCAGTTTTATGAACACCGGGGAGCTGTTTTTT
CASSFMNTGELFF
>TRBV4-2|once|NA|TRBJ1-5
TGTGCCAGCAGCCAAGTCCGAGGTCAGCCCCAGCATTTT
CASSQVRGQPQHF
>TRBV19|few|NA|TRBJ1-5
TGTGCCAGTAGTATAGAGGGACATCGGGCTCAGCCCCAGCATTTT
CASSIEGHRAQPQHF
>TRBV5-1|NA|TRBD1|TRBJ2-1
TGCGCCAGCAGCATGGGACAGGGGCGAACTTACAATGAGCAGTTCTTC
CASSMGQGRTYNEQFF
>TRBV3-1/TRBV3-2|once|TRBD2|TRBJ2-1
TGTGCCAGCAGCCAACCGGGAGGGTCCAATGAGCAGTTCTTC
CASSQPGGSNEQFF
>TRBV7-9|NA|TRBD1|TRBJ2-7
TGTGCCAGCAGCCCCCGACAGGGTGCCCTATCGGGGCAGTACTTC
CASSPRQGALSGQYF
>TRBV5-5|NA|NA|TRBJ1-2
TGTGCCAGCAGCACCAGACAGGTTTCCTATGGCTACACCTTC
CASSTRQVSYGYTF
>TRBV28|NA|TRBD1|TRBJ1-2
TGTGCCAGCAGGCAACAGGGGCCCGCTAACTATGGCTACACCTTC
CASRQQGPANYGYTF
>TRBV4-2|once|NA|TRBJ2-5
TGTGCCAGCAGCCCCCTAAGGCCAGGGGAAGAGACCCAGTACTTC
CASSPLRPGEETQYF
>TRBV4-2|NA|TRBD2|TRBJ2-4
TGTGCCAGCAGCCAAGATAGCGGGAGGGCCATCGTCAAAAACATTCAGTACTTC
CASSQDSGRAIVKNIQYF
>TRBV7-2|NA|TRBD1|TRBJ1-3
TGTGCCAGCAGCCTCGACAGGGCGGACACCATATATTTT
CASSLDRADTIYF
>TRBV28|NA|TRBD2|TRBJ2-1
TGTGCCAGCAGTCCCGGACTAGCGGGATACAATGAGCAGTTCTTC
CASSPGLAGYNEQFF
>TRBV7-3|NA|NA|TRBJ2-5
TGTGCCAGCAGCCTCTCTCCTGGGGCTACTCAGACCCAGTACTTC
CASSLSPGATQTQYF
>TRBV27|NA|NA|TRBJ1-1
TGTGCCAGCAGTCCCCGGTGGGGGCCTGAAGCTTTCTTT
CASSPRWGPEAFF
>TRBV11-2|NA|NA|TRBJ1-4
TGTGCCAGCAGCTTAGGCGGGGGAAGGTACGAAAAACTGTTTTTT
CASSLGGGRYEKLFF
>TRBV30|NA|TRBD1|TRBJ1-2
TGTGCCTGGAGGGGGACAGGGAGAGGCTACACCTTC
CAWRGTGRGYTF
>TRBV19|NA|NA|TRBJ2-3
TGTGCCAGTAGTAGGGGCAGGGGTCCCACTAGCACAGATACGCAGTATTTT
CASSRGRGPTSTDTQYF
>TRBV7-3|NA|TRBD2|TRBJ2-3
TGTGCCAGCAGCCGTGGCCTAGCGGGAGTAGAAGATACGCAGTATTTT
CASSRGLAGVEDTQYF
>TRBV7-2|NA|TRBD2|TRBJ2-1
TGTGCCAGCAGATATACCGGGACTAGCGGAAATGAGCAGTTCTTC
CASRYTGTSGNEQFF
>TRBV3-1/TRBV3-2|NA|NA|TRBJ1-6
TGTGCCAGCAGCCGAATCCTGGGAGCGGATTCACCCCTCCACTTT
CASSRILGADSPLHF
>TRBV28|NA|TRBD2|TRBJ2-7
TGTGCCAGCAGTTTCGGGGGGAACTCCTACGAGCAGTACTTC
CASSFGGNSYEQYF
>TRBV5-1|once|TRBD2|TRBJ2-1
TGCGCCAGCAGCTTGGAGGCGGGACTAAATGAGCAGTTCTTC
CASSLEAGLNEQFF
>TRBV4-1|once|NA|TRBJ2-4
TGCGCCAGCAGCCCCCTCGACTCGGGCATTCAGTACTTC
CASSPLDSGIQYF
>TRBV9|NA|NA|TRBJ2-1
TGTGCCAGCAGCGTATCCGGGAGAAATGACAATGAGCAGTTCTTC
CASSVSGRNDNEQFF
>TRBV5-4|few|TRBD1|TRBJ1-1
TGTGCCAGCAGCTTGGTGGGACAGGAGGCGGCGGCTTTCTTT
CASSLVGQEAAAFF
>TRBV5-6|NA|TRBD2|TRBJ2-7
TGTGCCAGCAGCCCAAGACTAGCGGGAGTTGAAGAGCAGTACTTC
CASSPRLAGVEEQYF
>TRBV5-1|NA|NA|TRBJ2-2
TGCGCCAGCAGCACACTACTCACCGGGGAGCTGTTTTTT
CASSTLLTGELFF
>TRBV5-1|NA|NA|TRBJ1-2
TGCGCCAGCAGCTTGGCCCCAGGGGCTAACTATGGCTACACCTTC
CASSLAPGANYGYTF